This T cell receptor (beta chain) was retrieved from a study of blood T cell repertoires in COVID-19. The trim removed 0 bases at V and 5 bases at J, leaving 1 base unmatched. The germline CDR1 and CDR2 sequences are SGHRS and YFSETQ. CDR3 size: 15 residues. The assay was immunoSEQ multiplex PCR, and TCRdb's table has in-frame clones only and misses some. The sample carries about 55,000 clones, around 85% recorded once. The chain employs TRBV5-1 and TRBJ2-1; TRBD2 matches at 11 bases. Sequenced sample: peripheral blood. The origin of this receptor is a human donor in a cohort sampled during active COVID-19. The DNA for the CDR3 is TGCGCCAGCAGCTTGGTAGCGGGAGGGGACAATGAGCAGTTCTTC. Translation gives CASSLVAGGDNEQFF.